A single sample is the source of the 5 T cell receptor beta chains below, sequenced in a study of blood T cell repertoires in COVID-19. Some clones are missing from TCRdb's copy, which holds only in-frame ones; the method was immunoSEQ multiplex PCR. The sample holds 350,000 or so clones; 80% to 95% are singletons and the top ten take about 18%. The material sequenced was PBMCs or T cells enriched from blood (not recorded which). The receptor set was obtained from a woman in her twenties or thirties who had recovered from COVID-19.

The V gene is TRBV7-8, the J gene TRBJ2-1, with unresolved D. Looked up from germline, CDR1 is SGHVS and CDR2 is FQNEAQ. V gave up 5 bases and J gave up 11 bases, with 13 bases separating them. The CDR3 runs to 12 residues. Here the CDR3 reads CASSQPGSQQFF. The CDR3 DNA sequence: TGTGCCAGCAGCCAACCAGGCAGCCAGCAGTTCTTC.

This clone was seen a single time. This CDR3 is also generated by other DNA sequences in the sample. The chain joins TRBV20-1 to TRBJ1-2, with unresolved D. The germline V gene has CDR1 DFQATT and CDR2 SNEGSKA (reference sequence). The germline V and J ends were trimmed by 2 bases and 6 bases, with 7 bases remaining between them. This CDR3 is built from 11 residues. In DNA form, the CDR3 reads TGCAGTGCTAGAAGCTCTGATGGCTACACCTTC. Its translation: CSARSSDGYTF.

The J gene is TRBJ2-3, the V gene TRBV3-1 (or the pseudogene TRBV3-2); no firm D call. The length of the CDR3 is 13 residues. Germline CDR1 and CDR2: LGHDT and YNNKEL (reference sequence). V was pared by 8 bases and J by 5 bases, with 14 bases between. This CDR3 is CASVLQVGDTQYF. The CDR3 nucleotides read TGTGCCAGCGTGCTTCAGGTTGGAGATACGCAGTATTTT.

V gene TRBV5-6 combines with J gene TRBJ2-3, with D hard to call. CDR3 length: 15 amino acids. V was cut by 3 bases and J by 0 bases, with 11 bases left in between. CDR1 and CDR2 from the germline V gene are SGHDT and YYEEEE. As DNA, the CDR3 is TGTGCCAGCAGCTCAGAGACACCTAGCACAGATACGCAGTATTTT. Its translation: CASSSETPSTDTQYF.

The chain uses TRBV5-6 and TRBJ1-2, with unresolved D. Germline-derived CDR1 and CDR2 are SGHDT and YYEEEE. Trimming stripped 4 bases from V and 5 bases from J, with 9 bases between. CDR3 size: 12 residues. CDR3 loop: CASSLGWYGYTF. The CDR3, as DNA: TGTGCCAGCAGCCTCGGGTGGTATGGCTACACCTTC.